A selection of T cell receptor beta chains follows, all from one sample in a study of cytomegalovirus exposure and HLA in healthy donors. Only in-frame clones appear in the TCRdb table, and some are missing; sequencing was by immunoSEQ multiplex PCR. The sample shows roughly 130,000 clones, roughly 71% of them seen only once. Sequenced material: PBMCs. The receptors were sampled from a woman aged 50 to 60 in good health and CMV-seropositive. The CDR3 runs from the conserved cysteine through the conserved F or W. Fields, in order: clone size, J gene, D gene, V gene, CDR3 protein, CDR3 DNA. A D gene is named only where the DNA matches it firmly. Rows give clone size only sometimes, using once, few, many, or a class for an expanded clone.

>-|TRBJ2-5|-|TRBV5-6
CASSLRRNLQSETQYF
TGTGCCAGCAGCTTGAGGAGGAATCTACAGTCGGAGACCCAGTACTTC
>many|TRBJ1-1|-|TRBV7-2
CASSLAGEAFF
TGTGCCAGCAGCTTAGCCGGTGAAGCTTTCTTT
>once|TRBJ1-3|TRBD1|TRBV7-6
CASSFAQGQGNTIYF
TGTGCCAGCAGCTTTGCACAGGGGCAAGGAAACACCATATATTTT
>-|TRBJ2-7|TRBD1|TRBV5-1
CASSTTGTGAYEQYF
TGCGCCAGCAGCACAACCGGGACAGGGGCCTACGAGCAGTACTTC
>-|TRBJ1-2|-|TRBV5-6
CASSLAGGTNYGYTF
TGTGCCAGCAGCTTGGCGGGGGGTACTAACTATGGCTACACCTTC
>-|TRBJ2-3|-|TRBV7-9
CSSSLGAGESTDTQYF
TGTTCCAGCAGCTTAGGGGCAGGGGAAAGCACAGATACGCAGTATTTT
>-|TRBJ2-7|-|TRBV11-2
CASSSSRYEQYF
TGTGCCAGCAGCTCCTCTAGGTACGAGCAGTACTTC
>-|TRBJ1-4|TRBD1|TRBV9
CASSARDSYNEKLFF
TGTGCCAGCAGCGCCCGGGACAGCTACAATGAAAAACTGTTTTTT
>few|TRBJ1-3|-|TRBV6-1
CASSDGPGNTIYF
TGTGCCAGCAGTGATGGCCCTGGAAACACCATATATTTT
>once|TRBJ1-1|-|TRBV7-9
CSSSIQGAFF
TGTTCCAGCAGCATTCAGGGAGCTTTCTTT
>-|TRBJ1-1|TRBD1|TRBV18
CASSLWDSTNTKAFF
TGTGCCAGCTCACTTTGGGACAGCACGAACACTAAAGCTTTCTTT
>-|TRBJ2-7|-|TRBV5-1
CASSFEGDEQYF
TGCGCCAGCAGCTTTGAAGGGGACGAGCAGTACTTC
>-|TRBJ1-2|-|TRBV19
CASISGTRPNYGYTF
TGTGCCAGTATTTCCGGGACAAGACCTAACTATGGCTACACCTTC
>-|TRBJ1-2|-|TRBV7-9
CASSGSGTRGGYGYTF
TGTGCCAGCAGCGGATCCGGGACCCGGGGGGGCTATGGCTACACCTTC
>few|TRBJ2-3|TRBD2|TRBV4-3
CASSQDAGGGTDTQYF
TGCGCCAGCAGCCAAGATGCGGGGGGGGGCACAGATACGCAGTATTTT
>-|TRBJ2-5|-|TRBV7-9
CASSLGGLQETQYF
TGTGCCAGCAGCTTAGGGGGGCTCCAAGAGACCCAGTACTTC
>-|TRBJ1-5|-|TRBV15
CATTLGGAGQPQHF
TGTGCCACCACATTAGGGGGGGCTGGTCAGCCCCAGCATTTT
>-|TRBJ2-2|-|TRBV27
CASIRPQGWNTGELFF
TGTGCCAGCATTAGACCACAGGGTTGGAACACCGGGGAGCTGTTTTTT
>-|TRBJ2-7|TRBD1|TRBV6-1
CASKSRQGETHEQYF
TGTGCCAGCAAATCTAGACAGGGTGAGACCCACGAGCAGTACTTC
>-|TRBJ2-5|TRBD2|TRBV25-1
CASTRKGTSGDQETQYF
TGTGCCAGCACCAGAAAGGGGACTAGCGGGGACCAAGAGACCCAGTACTTC
>few|TRBJ1-1|-|TRBV7-2
CASSTQGNTEAFF
TGTGCCAGCAGCACACAGGGGAACACTGAAGCTTTCTTT
>-|TRBJ2-1|TRBD2|TRBV4-2
CASSLLSGGGYNEQFF
TGTGCCAGCAGCCTACTTAGCGGGGGAGGCTACAATGAGCAGTTCTTC
>-|TRBJ2-3|TRBD2|TRBV28
CASSSPRTSGTDTQYF
TGTGCCAGCAGTTCGCCACGGACTAGCGGCACAGATACGCAGTATTTT
>-|TRBJ2-5|-|TRBV5-4
CASSLPSQETQYF
TGTGCCAGCAGCTTGCCCAGCCAAGAGACCCAGTACTTC
>-|TRBJ2-6|TRBD1|TRBV7-8
CASSTTPGTGITGANVLTF
TGTGCCAGCAGCACCACGCCCGGGACAGGTATTACTGGGGCCAACGTCCTGACTTTC
>-|TRBJ1-1|-|TRBV7-2
CASSLQEGTEAFF
TGTGCCAGCAGCCTACAGGAGGGCACTGAAGCTTTCTTT
>-|TRBJ1-5|-|TRBV7-6
CASSLGPGQPQHF
TGTGCCAGCAGCTTAGGTCCGGGACAGCCCCAGCATTTT
>-|TRBJ2-7|TRBD1|TRBV5-4
CASSSGQGGYEQYF
TGTGCCAGCAGCTCGGGACAGGGTGGCTACGAGCAGTACTTC
>few|TRBJ2-7|-|TRBV2
CASSEGDWSEQYF
TGTGCCAGCAGTGAAGGGGACTGGAGCGAGCAGTACTTC
>-|TRBJ2-5|-|TRBV6-5
CASRASETQYF
TGTGCCAGCAGAGCCTCAGAGACCCAGTACTTC
>-|TRBJ2-1|-|TRBV18
CASSPTLDSYNEQFF
TGTGCCAGCTCACCTACCCTGGACTCTTACAATGAGCAGTTCTTC
>-|TRBJ2-1|TRBD2|TRBV5-1
CASSFSGGAGNEQFF
TGCGCCAGCAGCTTTAGCGGGGGGGCGGGAAATGAGCAGTTCTTC
>-|TRBJ2-1|TRBD1|TRBV4-1
CASSPSGTGGSNEQFF
TGCGCCAGCAGCCCGTCCGGGACAGGGGGGAGCAATGAGCAGTTCTTC
>-|TRBJ1-2|-|TRBV6-5
CASRQQGGYGYTF
TGTGCCAGCAGACAACAGGGCGGCTATGGCTACACCTTC
>once|TRBJ2-4|-|TRBV29-1
CSERTDYQYF
TGCAGCGAAAGGACGGACTACCAGTACTTC
>-|TRBJ2-7|-|TRBV5-6
CASTSSPVRAGLYEQYF
TGTGCCAGCACCTCCTCTCCTGTCCGCGCAGGGTTGTACGAGCAGTACTTC
>-|TRBJ2-7|-|TRBV4-2
CASSQEVGGQQYF
TGTGCCAGCAGCCAAGAGGTGGGTGGGCAGCAGTACTTC
>-|TRBJ2-4|-|TRBV28
CASSNGGAAKNIQYF
TGTGCCAGCAGCAATGGAGGAGCAGCCAAAAACATTCAGTACTTC
>many|TRBJ2-5|-|TRBV5-4
CASSPEAGQETQYF
TGTGCCAGCTCTCCCGAGGCCGGCCAAGAGACCCAGTACTTC
>-|TRBJ2-7|-|TRBV6-6
CASSRKRPPEQYF
TGTGCCAGCTCGAGAAAACGTCCTCCGGAGCAGTACTTC